This T cell receptor (beta chain) was sequenced during a study of human T cells and chemical hapten exposure. In the study overall: Among samples, TCR yields varied mainly because of small differences in pooled library volume.

The CDR3 runs 13 residues. V lost 5 bases to trimming and J lost 0 bases, with 8 bases between them. Germline V lookup: CDR1 SGHVS, CDR2 FQNEAQ. In its sample, this clonotype was seen a few times. Individual cDNA molecules had unique molecular identifiers attached to them by the library. As processed by the authors: Sample TCR totals centred on a median of approximately 96,000, ranging about 23,224 to 700,000. TCRdb analysed the RACE reads with MiXCR anew, one entry per CDR3 protein. What appears here as the V and J calls and clone size reflects TCRdb's work, not the paper's. Of about 130,000 distinct CDR3 sequences listed, around 8.3% were seen once; the top ten hold approximately 2%. Stated time point: healthy volunteer bleed at 2 weeks. Extraction yielded total RNA from whole blood (unfractionated).

This TCR came from a male donor in good health. Some clones in this sample may be carry-over from other donors' samples. The chain recombines TRBV7-8 with TRBJ2-7, with D possibly matching TRBD2 (6 bases). The sequencing input was whole blood. For the CDR3, the DNA is TGTGCCAGCAGCCCGGGGGTCTCCTACGAGCAGTACTTC. Encoded protein: CASSPGVSYEQYF.